This TCR beta chain was identified in a study of PD-1 blockade in classical Hodgkin lymphoma. As for the study in general: On a schedule of every 2 weeks, patients received nivolumab 3 mg/kg intravenously.

V lost 0 bases and J lost 3, with 12 bases in between. The CDR3 loop spans 15 amino acids. The germline V gene has CDR1 MGHRA and CDR2 YSYEKL. As concerns this clone: Its antigen is still unknown.

With no exception, relapse followed autologous stem cell transplantation in all patients, and brentuximab vedotin exposure varied. Here immunoSEQ multiplex PCR was the method, and the copy in TCRdb shows in-frame clones only, minus some. The data show 90,000 to 130,000 clones, with about nine tenths seen just once and about 20% held by the top ten. General observations from the study: Newly diagnosed patients had diversity similar to the baseline diversity of complete responders. What drove the repertoire differences, possibly disease activity or prior therapy, has not been defined. According to reports, newly diagnosed patients had lower baseline TCR diversity than healthy donors, and relapsed/refractory patients had lower baseline TCR diversity still.

The sample in question was peripheral blood mononuclear cells (PBMCs), obtained before the second cycle of nivolumab. The origin of this receptor is a human donor with classical Hodgkin lymphoma. This chain links TRBV4-1 with TRBJ2-7; D might be TRBD2 (6 bases). The CDR3: CASSQEHGRNYEQYF. The CDR3 DNA is TGCGCCAGCAGCCAAGAACACGGGAGAAACTACGAGCAGTACTTC.